This T cell receptor (beta chain) is from a study of blood T cell repertoires in COVID-19. With 1 base removed from V and 6 bases from J, the gap between germline ends came to 16 bases. The CDR3 length is 15 residues. From germline, CDR1 is MNHEY and CDR2 SMNVEV (reference sequence). Clinical history as reported by participants underpinned cohort assignment. Clones were sequenced by immunoSEQ multiplex PCR, and TCRdb holds only the in-frame ones, with some missing. The sample lists a few hundred thousand clones; 80% to 95% were seen once. V gene TRBV27 combines with J gene TRBJ2-7; D call uncertain. The clonotype originates from a woman between 40 and 50 years old who had been exposed to COVID-19. Sequencing input: PBMCs or T cells enriched from blood (not recorded which). This CDR3 is CASSLYPRFGSEQYF. CDR3 bases: TGTGCCAGCAGTTTATACCCCCGTTTTGGTAGCGAGCAGTACTTC.